This T cell receptor (beta chain) was identified during a study of blood T cell repertoires in COVID-19. Authors' analysis steps: Amplification of reference gene primers was used by the study to estimate nucleated cell counts. The data were produced by immunoSEQ multiplex PCR, yet TCRdb's version contains in-frame clones alone and is incomplete. V, J and clone size are taken as reported in that table, and D and trimming were inferred from the DNA itself. The sample has 210,000 or so clones; approximately 80% are singletons. Germline trimming cut 6 bases from V and 6 bases from J; bases unmatched to any gene: 9. This CDR3 is 16 amino acids long. Looked up from germline, CDR1 is SNHLY and CDR2 is FYNNEI.

The clonotype was recovered from a woman aged 80 or older with COVID-19, enrolled during active disease. Sequencing was carried out using peripheral blood. This chain links TRBV2 with TRBJ1-6, with 9 bases aligning to TRBD1. CDR3 protein: CASSLGTGKSNSPLHF. CDR3 DNA: TGTGCCAGCAGCCTAGGGACAGGGAAGAGTAATTCACCCCTCCACTTT.